This TCR beta chain originates from a study of blood T cell repertoires in COVID-19. About the study: PBMCs, B-cell-depleted T cells, or T cells were the source of the cDNA or gDNA that made up the material.

With V trimmed by 10 bases and J by 7 bases, 11 bases remained unmatched. Germline lookup yields CDR1 SGHTA and CDR2 FQGNSA. The length of the CDR3 is 13 residues. Per the original data handling: Nucleated cell number was recorded as an estimate derived from reference gene primer amplification. TCRdb's table, derived via immunoSEQ multiplex PCR, lists solely in-frame clones and lacks some. The D gene and trimming were derived from the DNA, and the V and J assignments and clone size from that table. The data show about 170,000 clones, with 70% to 90% seen just once and more than 6.5% held by the top ten.

The receptor comes from an elderly woman in a cohort sampled during active or convalescent COVID-19. The V gene is TRBV7-2, the J gene TRBJ2-7, with 9 bases identical to TRBD2. Sequencing was done on a sample of peripheral blood. The CDR3 protein is CATKASGVGEQYF. CDR3 coding DNA: TGTGCCACGAAGGCTAGCGGGGTCGGGGAGCAGTACTTC.